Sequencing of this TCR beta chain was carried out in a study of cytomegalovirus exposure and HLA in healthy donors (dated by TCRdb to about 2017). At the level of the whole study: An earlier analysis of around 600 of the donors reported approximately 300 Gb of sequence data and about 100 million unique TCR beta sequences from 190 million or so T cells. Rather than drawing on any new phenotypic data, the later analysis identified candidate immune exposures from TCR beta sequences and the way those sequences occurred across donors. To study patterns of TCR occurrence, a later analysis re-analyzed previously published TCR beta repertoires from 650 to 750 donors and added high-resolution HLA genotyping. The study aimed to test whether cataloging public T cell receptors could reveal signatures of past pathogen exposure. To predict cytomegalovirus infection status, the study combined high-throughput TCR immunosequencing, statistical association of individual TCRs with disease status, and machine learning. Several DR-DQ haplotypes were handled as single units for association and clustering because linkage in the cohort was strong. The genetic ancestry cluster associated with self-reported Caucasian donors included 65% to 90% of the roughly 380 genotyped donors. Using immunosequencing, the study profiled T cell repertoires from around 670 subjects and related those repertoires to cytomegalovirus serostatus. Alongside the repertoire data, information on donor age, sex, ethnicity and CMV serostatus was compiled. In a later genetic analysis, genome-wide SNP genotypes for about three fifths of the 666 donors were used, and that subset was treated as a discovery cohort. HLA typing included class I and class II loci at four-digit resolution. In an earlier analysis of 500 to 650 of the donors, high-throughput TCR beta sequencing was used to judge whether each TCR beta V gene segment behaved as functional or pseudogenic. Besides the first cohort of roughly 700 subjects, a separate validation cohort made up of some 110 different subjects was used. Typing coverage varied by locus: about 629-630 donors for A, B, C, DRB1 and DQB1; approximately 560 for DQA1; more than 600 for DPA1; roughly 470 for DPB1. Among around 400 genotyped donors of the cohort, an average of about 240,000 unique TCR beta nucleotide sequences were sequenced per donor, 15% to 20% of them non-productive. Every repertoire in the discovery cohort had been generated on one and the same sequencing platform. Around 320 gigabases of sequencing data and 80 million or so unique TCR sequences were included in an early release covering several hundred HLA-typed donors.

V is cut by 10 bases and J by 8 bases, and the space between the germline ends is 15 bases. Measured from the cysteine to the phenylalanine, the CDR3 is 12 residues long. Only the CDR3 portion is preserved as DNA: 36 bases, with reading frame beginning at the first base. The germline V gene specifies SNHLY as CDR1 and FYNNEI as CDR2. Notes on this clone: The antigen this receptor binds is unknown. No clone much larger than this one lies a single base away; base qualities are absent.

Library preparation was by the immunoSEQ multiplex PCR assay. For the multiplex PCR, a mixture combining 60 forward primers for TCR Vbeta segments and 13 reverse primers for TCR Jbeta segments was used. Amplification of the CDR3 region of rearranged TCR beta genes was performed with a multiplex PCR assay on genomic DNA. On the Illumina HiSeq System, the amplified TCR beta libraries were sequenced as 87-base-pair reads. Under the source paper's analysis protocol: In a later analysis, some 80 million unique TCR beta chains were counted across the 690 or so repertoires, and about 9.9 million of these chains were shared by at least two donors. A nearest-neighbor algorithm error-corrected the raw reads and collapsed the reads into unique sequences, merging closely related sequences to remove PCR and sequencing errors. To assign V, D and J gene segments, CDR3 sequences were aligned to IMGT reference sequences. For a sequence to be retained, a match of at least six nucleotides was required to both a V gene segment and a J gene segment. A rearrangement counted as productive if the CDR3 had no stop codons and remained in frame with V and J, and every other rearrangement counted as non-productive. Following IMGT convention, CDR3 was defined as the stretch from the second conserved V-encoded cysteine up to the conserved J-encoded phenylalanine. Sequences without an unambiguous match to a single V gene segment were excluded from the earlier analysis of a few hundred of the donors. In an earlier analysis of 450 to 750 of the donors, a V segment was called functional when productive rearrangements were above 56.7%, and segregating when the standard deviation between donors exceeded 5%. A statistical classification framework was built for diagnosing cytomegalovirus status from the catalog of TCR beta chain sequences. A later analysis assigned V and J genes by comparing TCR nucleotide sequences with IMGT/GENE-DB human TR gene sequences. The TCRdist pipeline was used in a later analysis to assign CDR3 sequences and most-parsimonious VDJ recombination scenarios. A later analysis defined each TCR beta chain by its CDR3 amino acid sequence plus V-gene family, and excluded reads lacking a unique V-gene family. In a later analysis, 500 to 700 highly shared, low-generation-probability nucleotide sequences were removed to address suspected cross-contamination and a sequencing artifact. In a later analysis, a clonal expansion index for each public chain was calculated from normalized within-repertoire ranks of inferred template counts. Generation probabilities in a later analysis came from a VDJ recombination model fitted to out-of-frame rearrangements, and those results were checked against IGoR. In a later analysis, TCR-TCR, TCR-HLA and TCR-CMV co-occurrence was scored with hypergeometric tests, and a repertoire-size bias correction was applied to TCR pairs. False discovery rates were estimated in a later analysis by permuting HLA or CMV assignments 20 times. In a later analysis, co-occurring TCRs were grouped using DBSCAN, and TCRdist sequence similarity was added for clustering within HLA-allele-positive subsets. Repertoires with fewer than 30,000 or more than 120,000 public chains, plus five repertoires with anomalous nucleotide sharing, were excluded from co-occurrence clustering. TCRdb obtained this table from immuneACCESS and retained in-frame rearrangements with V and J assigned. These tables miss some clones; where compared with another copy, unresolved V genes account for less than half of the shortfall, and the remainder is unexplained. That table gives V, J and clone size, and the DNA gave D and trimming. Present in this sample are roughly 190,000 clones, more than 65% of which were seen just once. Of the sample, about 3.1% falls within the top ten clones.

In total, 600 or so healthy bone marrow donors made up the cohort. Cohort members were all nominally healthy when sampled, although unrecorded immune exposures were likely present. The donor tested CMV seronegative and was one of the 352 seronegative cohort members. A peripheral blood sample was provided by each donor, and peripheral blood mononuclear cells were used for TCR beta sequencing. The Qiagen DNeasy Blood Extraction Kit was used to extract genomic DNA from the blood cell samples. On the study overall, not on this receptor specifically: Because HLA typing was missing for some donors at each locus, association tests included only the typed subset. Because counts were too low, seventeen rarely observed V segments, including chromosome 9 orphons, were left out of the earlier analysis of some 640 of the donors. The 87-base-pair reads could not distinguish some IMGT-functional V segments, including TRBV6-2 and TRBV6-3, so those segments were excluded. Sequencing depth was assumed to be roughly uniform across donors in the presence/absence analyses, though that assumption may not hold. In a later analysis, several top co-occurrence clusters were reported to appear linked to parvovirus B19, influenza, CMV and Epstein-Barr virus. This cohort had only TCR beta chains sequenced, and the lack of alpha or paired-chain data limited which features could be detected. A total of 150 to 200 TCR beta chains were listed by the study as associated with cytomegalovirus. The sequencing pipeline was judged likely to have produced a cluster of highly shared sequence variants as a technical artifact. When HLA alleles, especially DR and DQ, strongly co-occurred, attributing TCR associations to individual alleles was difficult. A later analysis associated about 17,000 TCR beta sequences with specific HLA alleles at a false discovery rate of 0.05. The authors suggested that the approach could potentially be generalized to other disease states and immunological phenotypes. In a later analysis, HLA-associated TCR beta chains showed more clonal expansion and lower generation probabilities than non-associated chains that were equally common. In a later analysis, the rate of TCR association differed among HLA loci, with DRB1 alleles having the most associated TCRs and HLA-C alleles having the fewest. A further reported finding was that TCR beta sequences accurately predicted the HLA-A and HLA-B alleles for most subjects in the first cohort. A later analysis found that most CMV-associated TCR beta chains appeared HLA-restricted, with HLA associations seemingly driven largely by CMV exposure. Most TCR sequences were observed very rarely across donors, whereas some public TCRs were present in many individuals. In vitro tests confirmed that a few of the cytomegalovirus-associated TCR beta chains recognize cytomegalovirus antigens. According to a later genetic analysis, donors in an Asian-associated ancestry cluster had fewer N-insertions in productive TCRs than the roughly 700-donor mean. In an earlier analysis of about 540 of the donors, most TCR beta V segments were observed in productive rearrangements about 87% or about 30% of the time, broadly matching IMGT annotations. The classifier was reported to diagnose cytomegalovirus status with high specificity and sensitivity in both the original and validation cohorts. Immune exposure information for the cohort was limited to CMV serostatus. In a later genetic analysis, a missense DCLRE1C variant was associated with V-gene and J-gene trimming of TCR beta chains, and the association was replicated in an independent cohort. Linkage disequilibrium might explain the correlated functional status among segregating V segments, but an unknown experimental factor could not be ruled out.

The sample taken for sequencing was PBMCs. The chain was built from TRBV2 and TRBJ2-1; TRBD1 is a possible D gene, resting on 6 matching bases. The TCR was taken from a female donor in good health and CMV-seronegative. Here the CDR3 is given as CATNTGLDEQFF. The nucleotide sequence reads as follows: TGTGCCACCAATACAGGGTTAGATGAGCAGTTCTTC.